Below, 31 T cell receptor beta chains from the same sample are listed, as sequenced in a study of vaccination effects on CD4 cells after COVID-19. The data were produced by immunoSEQ multiplex PCR, yet TCRdb's version contains in-frame clones alone and is incomplete. The sample includes around 75,000 clones, 73% of them seen just once. These TCRs' antigens remain unknown. The ViraFEST assay expanded antigen-specific CD4+ T cells with viral peptide pools before sequencing. Isolation of CD4+ T cells took place after less than twelve days of culture. The person's infection with SARS-CoV-2, confirmed by PCR, took place between March and December 2020. The sequencing here drew on CD4+ T cells from PBMCs cultured with HIV peptides, taken before COVID-19 vaccination. As to subset: HIV-1 Nef peptide pool negative control/reference culture. All receptors come from a human donor who had a prior SARS-CoV-2 infection.

This clone appeared a single time. This chain joins TRBV7-8 and TRBJ1-1; 7 positions match TRBD1. The trim removed 6 bases at V and 0 bases at J, leaving 4 bases unmatched. This CDR3 region has 14 residues. Germline-derived CDR1 and CDR2 are SGHVS and FQNEAQ. The CDR3 is CASRRDRLNTEAFF. The CDR3 nucleotides are TGTGCCAGCAGGAGGGACAGATTGAACACTGAAGCTTTCTTT.

The table lists this clone with a few counts. The rearrangement joins TRBV30 to TRBJ2-6; D is undetermined. Germline lookup yields CDR1 GTSNPN and CDR2 SVGIG (reference sequence). Trimming took 0 bases from V and 7 from J, leaving 19 bases between them. The CDR3 is 17 amino acids. This CDR3 is CAWSVTGLRKGANVLTF. CDR3 coding DNA: TGTGCCTGGAGTGTGACGGGCCTCCGGAAAGGCGCCAACGTCCTGACTTTC.

This clone showed up just a few times. V usage is TRBV9 and J usage is TRBJ2-7; possible D gene TRBD1, 5 bases. This CDR3 is 12 amino acids long. Germline-derived CDR1 and CDR2 are SGDLS and YYNGEE. V was trimmed by 6 bases and J by 6 bases, leaving 13 bases between them. CDR3 sequence (DNA): TGTGCCAGCACCAGAGACAGCCTCGAGCAGTACTTC. It encodes CASTRDSLEQYF.

This clone was seen a single time. The rearrangement uses TRBV9 and TRBJ2-3; 16 bases fit TRBD2. Looked up from germline, CDR1 is SGDLS and CDR2 is YYNGEE. This CDR3 contains 17 residues. Trimming removed 2 bases from V and 6 bases from J; junction bases left unmatched: 6. CDR3 loop: CASSVTGTSGRGDTQYF. DNA for the CDR3: TGTGCCAGCAGCGTTACAGGGACTAGCGGGAGGGGGGATACGCAGTATTTT.

This clone was picked up one time. V usage is TRBV5-1 and J usage is TRBJ2-7, with D unclear. The CDR3 loop spans 13 amino acids. The ends were cut back, 0 bases at V and 4 bases at J, with 8 bases in the middle. Germline V gives CDR1 SGHRS, CDR2 YFSETQ. The chain's CDR3 is CASSLEVGYEQYF. The CDR3 bases are TGCGCCAGCAGCTTGGAAGTTGGTTACGAGCAGTACTTC.

This chain joins TRBV5-1 and TRBJ2-2, with D unclear. The CDR3 length is 13 residues. Germline CDR1 SGHRS, CDR2 YFSETQ. V was shortened by 4 bases and J by 4 bases, with 8 bases between the two germline ends. CDR3 in amino acids: CASSVPITGELFF. CDR3 DNA: TGCGCCAGCAGCGTTCCAATCACCGGGGAGCTGTTTTTT.

This clone occurred once. The rearrangement joins TRBV11-3 to TRBJ2-5; D gene ambiguous. This CDR3 is built from 15 residues. The germline V gene has CDR1 SGHNT and CDR2 YENEEA. The germline V and J ends were trimmed by 1 base and 5 bases, with 14 bases remaining between them. The CDR3 here is CASSLGGGLSETQYF. CDR3 in DNA: TGTGCCAGCAGCTTAGGAGGCGGATTGTCGGAGACCCAGTACTTC.

CDR3 sequence reads: CASSLTQGLVISTDTQYF. As DNA, the CDR3 is TGTGCCAGCAGTCTAACTCAGGGACTAGTTATTAGCACAGATACGCAGTATTTT. The chain has TRBV2 and TRBJ2-3; 8 nucleotides agree with TRBD2. The junction had 13 bases not matched to a gene; V was cut back by 5 bases and J by 0 bases. CDR1 is SNHLY, CDR2 FYNNEI, per germline. The CDR3 extends over 18 amino acids.

The rearrangement uses TRBV5-1 and TRBJ2-1; TRBD2 matches at 10 bases. Germline V gene sequence: CDR1 SGHRS, CDR2 YFSETQ. V trimming: 0 bases; J trimming: 4 bases; junction bases outside the gene matches: 1. The CDR3 is 15 residues long. The CDR3 coding sequence is TGCGCCAGCAGCTTGGGGACTAGCGGTTACAATGAGCAGTTCTTC. It codes for CASSLGTSGYNEQFF.

This clone has a handful of counts. This chain links TRBV19 with TRBJ2-1, with D tentatively TRBD1 (5 bases). Trimming left V 4 bases short and J 2 bases short, with 15 bases between. In germline, CDR1 is LNHDA, CDR2 SQIVND (reference sequence). The CDR3 sequence is 16 residues long. The CDR3 nucleotides are TGTGCCAGTAGTACTCCCCAGGGTTTGGCCTACAATGAGCAGTTCTTC. The encoded protein is CASSTPQGLAYNEQFF.

The chain has TRBV11-3 and TRBJ2-5, with D possibly TRBD1 on 6 matching bases. V lost 1 base to trimming and J lost 5 bases, with 8 bases between them. The CDR3 is made up of 13 amino acids. Germline V CDR1 and CDR2: SGHNT, YENEEA. In DNA form, the CDR3 reads TGTGCCAGCAGCTTAGCAGGGGTTGAGACCCAGTACTTC. Translating gives CASSLAGVETQYF.

V is TRBV2 and J is TRBJ1-3; D remains ambiguous. V lost 6 bases, J lost 4 bases, and 13 bases lay in between. CDR1 is SNHLY, CDR2 FYNNEI, per germline. This CDR3 spans 14 amino acids. In nucleotides, the CDR3 is TGTGCCAGCAGCCCCGGACCATTGGGAAACACCATATATTTT. This sequence encodes CASSPGPLGNTIYF.

V and J are TRBV11-2 and TRBJ2-3; D not certain. The CDR3 consists of 14 residues. The V gene's germline CDR1 is SGHAT and CDR2 FQNNGV. V was cut by 1 base and J by 2 bases, with 7 bases left in between. The DNA for the CDR3 is TGTGCCAGCAGCTTAGCGGTTCTCACAGATACGCAGTATTTT. Its protein product is CASSLAVLTDTQYF.

The gene calls are TRBV9 and TRBJ2-3; 8 nucleotides line up with TRBD2. Unmatched junction bases numbered 9, after V lost 3 bases and J lost 6 bases. Germline-derived CDR1 and CDR2 are SGDLS and YYNGEE. This CDR3 is 15 amino acids long. Here the CDR3 reads CASSAQGLVADTQYF. In DNA form, the CDR3 reads TGTGCCAGCAGCGCCCAGGGACTAGTCGCCGATACGCAGTATTTT. Complete variable domain (other parts from reference TRBV9 and TRBJ2-3): DSGVTQTPKHLITATGQRVTLRCSPRSGDLSVYWYQQSLDQGLQFLIQYYNGEERAKGNILERFSAQQFPDLHSELNLSSLELGDSALYFCASSAQGLVADTQYFGPGTRLTVL.

The CDR3 nucleotides are TGCAGTGCTGGACTCCCAGAGACCCAGTACTTC. This sequence encodes CSAGLPETQYF. The V gene is TRBV20-1, the J gene TRBJ2-5, with D possibly matching TRBD2 (5 bases). V was pared by 5 bases and J by 4 bases, with 8 bases between. Germline lookup yields CDR1 DFQATT and CDR2 SNEGSKA (reference sequence). CDR3 size: 11 residues.

In DNA form, the CDR3 reads TGTGCCAGCAGTTACTTAGATAATGAAAAACTGTTTTTT. The encoded protein is CASSYLDNEKLFF. The gene calls are TRBV6-6 and TRBJ1-4; D is ambiguous. Germline V gene data show CDR1 as MNHNY and CDR2 as SVGAGI (reference sequence). V dropped 1 base and J dropped 4 bases, with 4 bases sitting between them. The CDR3 has 13 residues.

This chain connects TRBV10-3 to TRBJ1-1; a weak D match, TRBD1 (6 bases). CDR3 length equals 15 residues. V lost 0 bases and J 3 bases, leaving 11 bases between the germline ends. Germline V gives CDR1 ENHRY, CDR2 SYGVKD. The CDR3 DNA follows: TGTGCCATCAGTGAGTCCCGGGGGGCTCACACTGAAGCTTTCTTT. This encodes CAISESRGAHTEAFF.

V usage is TRBV27 and J usage is TRBJ2-3, with 7 bases aligning to TRBD2. J gave up 1 base and V 5 bases, and 6 bases lay outside the gene matches. The germline V gene encodes CDR1 MNHEY and CDR2 SMNVEV (reference sequence). This CDR3 has 15 residues. Here the CDR3 reads CASSPMSGGTDTQYF. The CDR3 DNA follows: TGTGCCAGCAGTCCCATGAGCGGGGGCACAGATACGCAGTATTTT.

This clone was counted a few times. The chain employs TRBV11-3 and TRBJ2-1, with 9 positions matching TRBD2. This CDR3 is 17 amino acids long. Per germline, CDR1 SGHNT and CDR2 YENEEA. The V gene end was trimmed by 3 bases and the J gene end by 9 bases; junction bases not matched to a gene: 15. CDR3 amino acids: CASSFHLGGASGVEQFF. DNA of the CDR3: TGTGCCAGCAGCTTTCACCTCGGGGGGGCTAGCGGGGTTGAGCAGTTCTTC.

This clone showed up just a few times. The rearrangement joins TRBV4-3 to TRBJ2-1, with D perhaps TRBD1 (6 bases). The CDR3 is made up of 16 amino acids. Germline loops: CDR1 LGHNA, CDR2 YSLEER. Deletions cut 0 bases from V and 9 bases from J, with 18 bases between. As DNA, the CDR3 is TGCGCCAGCAGCCAAGATATCAGGGGCTTTTCGGTTGAGCAGTTCTTC. Amino acid sequence: CASSQDIRGFSVEQFF.

V and J are TRBV12-5 and TRBJ2-7, with 8 bases lining up with TRBD1. V dropped 6 bases and J dropped 1; count of bases not matched to a gene: 14. The germline CDR1 and CDR2 sequences are LGHNT and FRNRAP. The CDR3 runs 17 residues. CDR3 sequence reads: CASGSGQGTLLSYEQYF. As DNA, the CDR3 is TGTGCTAGTGGCTCTGGACAGGGAACCCTCCTTTCCTACGAGCAGTACTTC.

The rearrangement joins TRBV5-4 to TRBJ2-5; 8 bases agree with TRBD2. The CDR3 consists of 13 residues. J gave up 7 bases and V 4 bases, and 6 bases lay outside the gene matches. The germline CDR1 and CDR2 sequences are SGHNT and YYREEE (reference sequence). In nucleotides, the CDR3 is TGTGCCAGCAGCCTAGGACTAGCCGGGACCCAGTACTTC. Its protein is CASSLGLAGTQYF.

This chain connects TRBV7-2 to TRBJ1-2; TRBD1 agrees at 8 bases. The CDR3 length is 14 residues. V lost 2 bases and J lost 10; bases outside the gene matches: 9. The germline gives CDR1 SGHTA, CDR2 FQGNSA. For the CDR3, the DNA is TGTGCCAGCAGCTTATCAGGACAGGGCGGTCCCTACACCTTC. It codes for CASSLSGQGGPYTF.

The J gene is TRBJ2-1, the V gene TRBV19, with a tentative D call TRBD2 (6 bases). Germline V gene sequence: CDR1 LNHDA, CDR2 SQIVND (reference sequence). The CDR3 contains 16 residues. Trimming removed 1 base from V and 1 base from J, with 11 bases in between. CDR3 nucleotides: TGTGCCAGTAGTATAGGTCCAGCGGGTTCCTACAATGAGCAGTTCTTC. Translation: CASSIGPAGSYNEQFF.

The chain employs TRBV7-2 and TRBJ1-2, with D unresolved. The CDR3 sequence is 13 residues long. The ends were cut back, 2 bases at V and 8 bases at J, with 12 bases in the middle. The germline V gene encodes CDR1 SGHTA and CDR2 FQGNSA. The CDR3 DNA reads TGTGCCAGCAGCTTAAGGGCGGGGAAGGGCTACACCTTC. Translation: CASSLRAGKGYTF.

The V and J genes are TRBV9 and TRBJ2-7; TRBD1 agrees at 7 bases. The length of the CDR3 is 15 residues. Unmatched junction bases numbered 8, after V lost 3 bases and J lost 2 bases. The germline CDR1 and CDR2 sequences are SGDLS and YYNGEE. The CDR3 coding sequence is TGTGCCAGCAGCGCAGAGGGGACAGCCCCCTACGAGCAGTACTTC. The encoded protein is CASSAEGTAPYEQYF. Full variable domain (missing parts from reference TRBV9 and TRBJ2-7): DSGVTQTPKHLITATGQRVTLRCSPRSGDLSVYWYQQSLDQGLQFLIQYYNGEERAKGNILERFSAQQFPDLHSELNLSSLELGDSALYFCASSAEGTAPYEQYFGPGTRLTVT.

V is TRBV11-3 and J is TRBJ2-1, with TRBD2 matching over 12 bases. Germline V gives CDR1 SGHNT, CDR2 YENEEA. J lost 5 bases, V lost 5 bases, and 7 bases had no gene match. This CDR3 has 16 amino acids. The CDR3 loop is CASSTRLAGVNNEQFF. The CDR3 DNA reads as TGTGCCAGCAGCACACGACTAGCGGGGGTTAACAATGAGCAGTTCTTC.

The V gene is TRBV12-5, the J gene TRBJ2-3, with TRBD1 matching over 8 bases. This CDR3 spans 14 amino acids. Germline V gene data show CDR1 as LGHNT and CDR2 as FRNRAP. V shed 6 bases and J 3 bases; nucleotides not matched to a gene: 5. The CDR3 sequence is CASGKGQGTDTQYF. For the CDR3, the DNA is TGTGCTAGTGGCAAAGGACAGGGTACAGATACGCAGTATTTT.

V gene TRBV5-8 combines with J gene TRBJ2-1, with TRBD2 identical over 10 bases. The V and J ends lost 9 bases and 2 bases, in that order; junction bases with no gene match: 8. The germline gives CDR1 SGHTS, CDR2 YDEGEE. There are 15 residues in the CDR3. As DNA, the CDR3 is TGTGCCACTGAGCGGGGGGGCAGGGCCTACAATGAGCAGTTCTTC. Amino acids: CATERGGRAYNEQFF.

This chain uses TRBV25-1 with TRBJ2-1; 7 bases match TRBD1. The CDR3 sequence is 12 residues long. The J segment lost 9 bases and the V segment lost 2 bases, leaving 1 base of the junction unmatched. The germline CDR1 and CDR2 sequences are MGHDK and SYGVNS. The CDR3 reads CASSEGDSEQFF. The CDR3 region has the DNA TGTGCCAGCAGTGAAGGGGACAGTGAGCAGTTCTTC.

This clone has a single count. The CDR3, as DNA: TGTGCCAGCTCCAGTGAAAGCTCCTACGAGCAGTACTTC. Translated: CASSSESSYEQYF. V gene TRBV2 combines with J gene TRBJ2-7; D is undetermined. This CDR3 is built from 13 residues. The V gene's germline CDR1 is SNHLY and CDR2 FYNNEI. With 8 bases removed from V and 0 bases from J, the gap between germline ends came to 11 bases. The complete variable domain, with remaining parts taken from reference TRBV2 and TRBJ2-7, reads EPEVTQTPSHQVTQMGQEVILRCVPISNHLYFYWYRQILGQKVEFLVSFYNNEISEKSEIFDDQFSVERPDGSNFTLKIRSTKLEDSAMYFCASSSESSYEQYFGPGTRLTVT.